The present TCR beta chain was sequenced within a study of cytomegalovirus exposure and HLA in healthy donors. The PCR ran on 60 Vbeta and 13 Jbeta primers. The protocol was immunoSEQ multiplex PCR, while the TCRdb copy is restricted to in-frame clones and leaves out a portion. Of approximately 140,000 clones listed, 70% to 85% are singletons. Study observations and caveats: Common viral pathogens were later found to be apparently linked to several of the most significant clusters.

Germline-derived CDR1 and CDR2 are SNHLY and FYNNEI. V dropped 11 bases and J dropped 0 bases, with 17 bases sitting between them. The CDR3 length is 16 residues. Points on this clone: The antigen is unknown.

The sequence was obtained from a boy aged 10-17 years in good health and CMV-seronegative. Input material: PBMCs. The gene calls are TRBV2 and TRBJ2-6; possibly TRBD2 for D (6 bases). This CDR3 is CASGGGLGSGANVLTF. In DNA, the CDR3 is TGTGCCTCCGGGGGAGGACTGGGCTCTGGGGCCAACGTCCTGACTTTC.